The following is a T cell receptor (beta chain) sequence with its context. The CDR3 runs 14 residues. Germline loops: CDR1 MNHEY, CDR2 SVGEGT. V shed 5 bases and J shed 9 bases, with 14 bases lying between them. Here immunoSEQ multiplex PCR was the method, and the copy in TCRdb shows in-frame clones only, minus some. The sample lists nearly 110,000 clones; approximately 90% were seen once. The sample belongs to a study of T cell responses to AZD1222 COVID-19 vaccine. The chain joins TRBV6-2 or TRBV6-3 to TRBJ1-6, with D perhaps matching TRBD1 (6 bases). This specimen was peripheral blood, taken 28 days after the second AZD1222 dose. The source of this sequence is an adult who received the AZD1222 COVID-19 vaccine. The CDR3 is CASSRTAMTSPLHF. The CDR3 bases are TGTGCCAGCAGTCGGACAGCCATGACTTCACCCCTCCACTTT.